This T cell receptor beta chain was retrieved from a study of graft-versus-host responses after intestinal transplantation. Notes on the study in general: Ileal or blood samples showed some GvH clones first, and such clones were also found in recipient marrow.

With regard to this clone: Its specificity is unknown.

The assay was immunoSEQ multiplex PCR, and TCRdb's table has in-frame clones only and misses some. The profile covers around 90,000 clones, with roughly 92% appearing a single time and about 0.073% taken by the ten largest. CDR3 length: 17 amino acids. V lost 1 base, J lost 10 bases, and 13 bases stayed unmatched. Germline CDR1 KGHSH, CDR2 LQKENI. This chain joins TRBV18 and TRBJ1-4; 9 bases line up with TRBD1. The sample was unstimulated CD8+ T cells sorted from spleen or lymph node cells, taken before transplant. This sequence was found in a human donor who was the organ donor for an intestinal transplant. CDR3 DNA: TGTGCCAGCTCACCACGGACAGGGGACGACTTACAAGGAAAACTGTTTTTT. Amino acids: CASSPRTGDDLQGKLFF. Together with reference TRBV18 and TRBJ1-4, the CDR3 gives the full variable domain: NAGVMQNPRHLVRRRGQEARLRCSPMKGHSHVYWYRQLPEEGLKFMVYLQKENIIDESGMPKERFSAEFPKEGPSILRIQQVVRGDSAAYFCASSPRTGDDLQGKLFFGSGTQLSVL.